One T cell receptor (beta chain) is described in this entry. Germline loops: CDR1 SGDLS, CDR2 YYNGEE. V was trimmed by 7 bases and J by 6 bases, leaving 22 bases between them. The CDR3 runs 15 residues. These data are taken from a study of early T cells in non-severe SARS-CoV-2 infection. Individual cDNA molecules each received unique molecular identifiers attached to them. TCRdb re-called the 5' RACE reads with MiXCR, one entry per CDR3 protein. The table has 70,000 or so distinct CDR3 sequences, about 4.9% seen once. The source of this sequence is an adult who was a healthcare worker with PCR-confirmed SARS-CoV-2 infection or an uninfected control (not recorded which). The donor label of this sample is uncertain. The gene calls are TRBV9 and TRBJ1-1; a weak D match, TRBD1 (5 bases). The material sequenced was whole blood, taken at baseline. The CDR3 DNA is TGTGCCAGCTCACCCCCGGGGGGGTTGGACCCTGAAGCTTTCTTT. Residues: CASSPPGGLDPEAFF.